What follows are 26 T cell receptor beta chains derived from one specimen sequenced in a study of blood T cells in healthy people across ages. A second PCR, run for roughly 7 to 11 cycles, used a sample-barcoded 5' primer plus a J-beta primer mix. TCRdb independently ran MiXCR on the 5' RACE reads; one entry per CDR3 protein. Of hundreds of thousands of distinct CDR3 sequences in the sample, roughly 26% were seen once. Sample: blood. Receptor source: a woman of 80 years or more in good health.

Concerning this clonotype itself: A much bigger clone sits one base away, suggesting this may be a read error. The V gene is TRBV2, the J gene TRBJ2-3; 7 bases are a match to TRBD1. This CDR3 has 11 amino acids. Trimming took 6 bases from V and 10 from J; bases not matched to a gene: 4. Germline loops: CDR1 SNHLY, CDR2 FYNNEI. This CDR3 is CASRDRNAQYF. The DNA of the CDR3 is TGTGCCAGCAGGGACAGGAATGCGCAGTATTTT.

This clonotype was counted ten times or more. This CDR3 is CSVPGTSRVDTQYF. In nucleotides, the CDR3 is TGCAGCGTTCCCGGGACATCGCGGGTAGATACGCAGTATTTT. The chain links TRBV29-1 to TRBJ2-3; D is possibly TRBD1 (6 bases). Germline CDR1 SQVTM, CDR2 ANQGSEA. V was cut by 5 bases and J by 5 bases, with 17 bases left in between. The CDR3 consists of 14 residues.

Points on this clonotype: The conserved final phenylalanine or tryptophan is absent from the CDR3, which likely points to a read error. The genes are TRBV20-1 and TRBJ2-1; perhaps TRBD2 as D (5 bases). Trimming pared 7 bases from V and 13 bases from J, leaving 14 bases between. The CDR3 extends over 10 amino acids. Germline V CDR1 and CDR2: DFQATT, SNEGSKA (reference sequence). CDR3 amino acids: CSVGWETQFV. CDR3 coding DNA: TGCAGTGTCGGATGGGAGACCCAGTTCGTC.

This sequence joins TRBV10-3 and TRBJ2-6, with D unresolved. V was pared by 6 bases and J by 1 base, with 10 bases between. CDR1 and CDR2 from the germline V gene are ENHRY and SYGVKD. This CDR3 comprises 15 residues. The CDR3, as DNA: TGTGCCATCAGCGTGGAGCCTTCTGGGGCCAACGTCCTGACTTTC. Encoded protein: CAISVEPSGANVLTF.

V usage is TRBV18 and J usage is TRBJ2-2; D may match TRBD1 or TRBD2 (5 bases each). Germline lookup yields CDR1 KGHSH and CDR2 LQKENI. V was trimmed by 3 bases and J by 4 bases, leaving 15 bases between them. The CDR3 is made up of 16 amino acids. The CDR3 reads CASSPPGRALTGELFF. The DNA for the CDR3 is TGTGCCAGCTCACCGCCGGGACGGGCCCTCACCGGGGAGCTGTTTTTT.

The rearrangement joins TRBV5-5 to TRBJ1-1; D not resolved. This CDR3 is built from 13 residues. The germline V gene encodes CDR1 SGHKS and CDR2 YYEKEE (reference sequence). Trimming cost V 4 bases and J 4 bases, with 11 bases left between them. The CDR3 reads CASSRVVSTEAFF. CDR3 DNA sequence: TGTGCCAGCAGCCGGGTGGTGTCCACTGAAGCTTTCTTT.

The chain is built from TRBV3-1 and TRBJ2-1, with 8 bases fitting TRBD2. Unmatched junction bases numbered 8, after V lost 2 bases and J lost 8 bases. Germline CDR1 is LGHDT and CDR2 is YNNKEL (reference sequence). This CDR3 spans 15 amino acids. The CDR3 is CASSQLRGGLHEQFF. CDR3 coding DNA: TGTGCCAGCAGCCAATTACGGGGGGGGCTACATGAGCAGTTCTTC.

The chain is built from TRBV11-2 and TRBJ1-1, with a tentative D call TRBD1 (5 bases). The CDR3 is made up of 16 amino acids. With 5 bases removed from V and 1 base from J, the gap between germline ends came to 17 bases. Germline V CDR1 and CDR2: SGHAT, FQNNGV. Written as DNA, the CDR3 is TGTGCCAGCAGCACCTACGTCCGGGACGGGAACACTGAAGCTTTCTTT. Protein sequence: CASSTYVRDGNTEAFF. The whole variable domain, remainder taken from reference TRBV11-2 and TRBJ1-1, is EAGVAQSPRYKIIEKRQSVAFWCNPISGHATLYWYQQILGQGPKLLIQFQNNGVVDDSQLPKDRFSAERLKGVDSTLKIQPAKLEDSAVYLCASSTYVRDGNTEAFFGQGTRLTVV.

The V and J genes are TRBV5-1 and TRBJ2-7; TRBD1 is a possible D gene (6 bases). The CDR3 sequence is 15 residues long. The V and J ends lost 7 bases and 2 bases respectively, with 19 bases between them. Germline assignment: CDR1 SGHRS and CDR2 YFSETQ. The CDR3: CASRFGTLDPYEQYF. The CDR3 region has the DNA TGCGCCAGCCGGTTCGGGACACTAGATCCCTACGAGCAGTACTTC. Full variable domain (outside the CDR3, taken from reference TRBV5-1 and TRBJ2-7): KAGVTQTPRYLIKTRGQQVTLSCSPISGHRSVSWYQQTPGQGLQFLFEYFSETQRNKGNFPGRFSGRQFSNSRSEMNVSTLELGDSALYLCASRFGTLDPYEQYFGPGTRLTVT.

This sequence joins TRBV20-1 and TRBJ1-2, with D uncertain. V was trimmed by 4 bases and J by 3 bases, leaving 6 bases between them. The CDR3 spans 11 residues. Per the germline V gene, CDR1 is DFQATT and CDR2 is SNEGSKA (reference sequence). The CDR3 DNA sequence: TGCAGTGCTAAAAGTGACTATGGCTACACCTTC. This encodes CSAKSDYGYTF.

This clonotype was seen ten or more times. CDR3 sequence (DNA): TGTGCCAGCAGCTTAGTGGGACAACCCGAAATCCGCAATGAGCAGTTCTTC. Amino acid sequence: CASSLVGQPEIRNEQFF. The V and J genes are TRBV7-2 and TRBJ2-1, with a weak D call TRBD1 (6 bases). Per the germline V gene, CDR1 is SGHTA and CDR2 is FQGNSA. V lost 1 base and J lost 6, with 19 bases in between. This CDR3 has 17 amino acids.

Comments on this clonotype: A read error may explain this, as a much larger clone is one base away. The chain employs TRBV12-3 or TRBV12-4 and TRBJ1-4, with D perhaps TRBD1 (6 bases). There are 16 residues in the CDR3. CDR3 DNA: TGTGCCAGCAGTTTAGGGGACACCCCAACTAATGAAAAACCGTTTTTT. As protein: CASSLGDTPTNEKPFF.

This clonotype has only a few counts. This chain connects TRBV30 to TRBJ1-5; no clear D gene. V lost 3 bases and J 3 bases, leaving 15 bases between the germline ends. Germline CDR1 GTSNPN, CDR2 SVGIG (reference sequence). CDR3 size: 15 residues. In DNA, the CDR3 is TGTGCCTGGAGCGAGCAGGACGGCACCAATCAGCCCCAGCATTTT. Translated: CAWSEQDGTNQPQHF.

This clonotype was observed at least ten times. V gene TRBV12-3 or TRBV12-4 combines with J gene TRBJ2-5, with 14 bases fitting TRBD2. This CDR3 spans 17 amino acids. After removal of 5 bases from V and 0 bases from J, the junction contained 5 bases not matched to a gene. CDR3 nucleotide sequence: TGTGCCAGCAGTAGGGGACTAGCGGGGGCCTACCAAGAGACCCAGTACTTC. This gives the protein CASSRGLAGAYQETQYF.

The V gene is TRBV19, the J gene TRBJ2-5, with TRBD1 matching 8 bases. There are 14 residues in the CDR3. Germline CDR1 LNHDA, CDR2 SQIVND (reference sequence). Trimming at V came to 7 bases and at J to 11 bases, leaving 15 bases not matched to a gene. The DNA for the CDR3 is TGTGCCAGTACCGGGACAGGACCTGACAATGAGCAGTACTTC. Its protein product is CASTGTGPDNEQYF.

This clonotype was seen at least ten times. The chain recombines TRBV7-2 with TRBJ2-7; D remains unclear. The germline gives CDR1 SGHTA, CDR2 FQGNSA. The CDR3 loop spans 15 amino acids. V was clipped by 7 bases and J by 7 bases, with 23 bases between them. This chain's CDR3 is CASTAIGFPALEQYF. Here the CDR3 DNA reads TGTGCCAGCACTGCCATCGGGTTCCCCGCGTTGGAGCAGTACTTC.

To note about this clonotype: Given a much more abundant clone one base away, this may be a read error. The chain recombines TRBV7-9 with TRBJ1-2; 9 bases are a match to TRBD1. CDR3 size: 15 residues. Per the germline V gene, CDR1 is SEHNR and CDR2 is FQNEAQ (reference sequence). Here the CDR3 DNA reads TGTACCAGCAGCCCCGGGACAGGGAAGTTTGGTGGCTACACCTTC. Residues: CTSSPGTGKFGGYTF.

This clonotype was observed many times. The chain employs TRBV20-1 and TRBJ2-5; the D gene is possibly TRBD2 (6 bases). Trimming removed 5 bases from V and 1 base from J, with 17 bases in between. Germline V gene data show CDR1 as DFQATT and CDR2 as SNEGSKA (reference sequence). The CDR3 is 15 residues long. CDR3 protein: CSARDSLRVQETQYF. The CDR3 coding sequence is TGCAGTGCTCGGGACTCCCTTCGAGTCCAAGAGACCCAGTACTTC.

This clonotype was seen many times. V usage is TRBV20-1 and J usage is TRBJ2-3, with 10 bases identical to TRBD2. The CDR3 totals 14 residues. The germline V gene has CDR1 DFQATT and CDR2 SNEGSKA (reference sequence). The ends lost 6 bases at V and 0 bases at J; junction bases unmatched: 3. In DNA, the CDR3 is TGCAGTGCAGCTAGCGGGGGTAGCACAGATACGCAGTATTTT. This encodes CSAASGGSTDTQYF.

Turning to this clonotype: A much larger clone lies one base from this, so it may be a read error. The chain uses TRBV6-6 and TRBJ2-5, with D maybe TRBD1 (6 bases). The length of the CDR3 is 17 residues. V lost 2 bases to trimming and J lost 4 bases, with 20 bases between them. CDR1 is MNHNY, CDR2 SVGAGI, per germline (reference sequence). CDR3 coding DNA: TGTGCCAGCAGTTACGGGCCCGGCAGGGGCGTGGGAGAGACCCAGTACTTC. This gives the protein CASSYGPGRGVGETQYF.

At least ten counts were recorded for this clonotype. Sequence at one end of the junction differs from germline and may be a read error. This chain uses TRBV20-1 with TRBJ2-3; D gene uncertain. Germline CDR1 is DFQATT and CDR2 is SNEGSKA (reference sequence). The CDR3 loop spans 12 amino acids. CDR3 nucleotide sequence: TGCAGTGCGAGAGACCACACAGATACGCAGTATTTT. This sequence encodes CSARDHTDTQYF.

The chain carries TRBV9 and TRBJ2-3; D perhaps matches TRBD2 (5 bases). Germline V gene data show CDR1 as SGDLS and CDR2 as YYNGEE. V lost 3 bases and J lost 4, with 12 bases in between. This CDR3 region has 14 residues. The CDR3 sequence: CASSESSGADTQYF. CDR3 coding DNA: TGTGCCAGCAGCGAGTCCTCCGGGGCAGATACGCAGTATTTT.

The V and J genes are TRBV20-1 and TRBJ1-1; 7 nucleotides agree with TRBD1. Trimming at V came to 3 bases and at J to 4 bases, leaving 2 bases not matched to a gene. This CDR3 has 12 residues. The germline V gene encodes CDR1 DFQATT and CDR2 SNEGSKA (reference sequence). The chain's CDR3 is CSAREGATEAFF. CDR3 DNA sequence: TGCAGTGCTAGGGAGGGGGCCACTGAAGCTTTCTTT.

The chain uses TRBV29-1 and TRBJ2-3; TRBD2 matches 12 bases. The CDR3 spans 17 residues. CDR1 is SQVTM and CDR2 is ANQGSEA in the germline V gene. With V trimmed by 3 bases and J by 4 bases, 11 bases remained unmatched. CDR3 nucleotide sequence: TGCAGCGTTGATGGACTAGCGGGGTCTGATAGCGCAGATACGCAGTATTTT. As protein: CSVDGLAGSDSADTQYF.

A remark on this clonotype: The junction shows a germline mismatch at one end, possibly a read error. The chain couples TRBV6-2 or TRBV6-3 to TRBJ1-2, with a tentative D call TRBD1 (5 bases). Germline V lookup: CDR1 MNHEY, CDR2 SVGEGT. CDR3 length: 15 residues. CDR3 coding DNA: TGTGCCCGCAGTCCCCGGGGAGGGGCCGGCTATGGCTACACCTTC. Translated: CARSPRGGAGYGYTF.

As DNA, the CDR3 is TGCGCCAGCAGCCGGGGACAGGGGGTCAAAACCGGGGAGCTGTTTTTT. It encodes CASSRGQGVKTGELFF. This chain connects TRBV4-3 to TRBJ2-2, with TRBD1 matching 11 bases. Trimming cost V 4 bases and J 5 bases; bases outside gene matches: 6. Germline V gives CDR1 LGHNA, CDR2 YSLEER. CDR3 size: 16 residues.